This TCR beta chain comes out of a study of OX40 agonist ivuxolimab in advanced cancers. Study information: A partial response was reached by three patients: one with hepatocellular carcinoma and two with cutaneous melanoma. Overall study results and limits: Blood T cells, both CD4+ and CD8+, expanded clonally by week 6 at 0.1 to 3.0 mg/kg.

This clone was counted a single time. Its antigen is currently unknown. The data were produced by immunoSEQ multiplex PCR, yet TCRdb's version contains in-frame clones alone and is incomplete. Of 50,000 to 55,000 clones listed, 75% to 90% were seen once; the top ten hold 11%. This CDR3 has 15 residues. Germline CDR1 is LNHDA and CDR2 is SQIVND (reference sequence). The V and J ends lost 8 bases and 1 base respectively, with 16 bases between them. Autoimmune disease history or systemic immunosuppression barred patients. The sequence was collected from an adult with an advanced solid tumor such as melanoma, head and neck, liver or kidney cancer. The rearrangement joins TRBV19 to TRBJ2-3, with D unresolved. The source was CD4+ or CD8+ T cells sorted from blood, collected in a trial of the OX40 agonist ivuxolimab. Written as DNA, the CDR3 is TGTGCCAGTTCTCAAGGCACAGCCGGCACAGATACGCAGTATTTT. It encodes CASSQGTAGTDTQYF.